Listed here is a single T cell receptor (beta chain). As yet, its antigen is unknown. Second-dose recipients at about 4 or about 12 weeks were treated as one pooled group. This entry comes from a study of T cell responses to AZD1222 COVID-19 vaccine. Clones were read by immunoSEQ multiplex PCR, and TCRdb kept only the in-frame ones, dropping some. In the table there are approximately 140,000 clones, almost 90% of which are singletons. With 8 bases clipped from V and 5 bases from J, the junction kept 21 bases outside the gene matches. This CDR3 is 18 amino acids long. Germline V gene sequence: CDR1 LGHDT, CDR2 YNNKEL (reference sequence). Overall study findings and caveats: Donors were mostly white British, more females; clonal diversity possibly underestimated. Only after the peak T cell response were repertoires sampled. Reports indicate that nearly half of spike-specific TCRs are directed at unmutated variant regions.

This TCR came from an adult who received the AZD1222 COVID-19 vaccine. The material sequenced was peripheral blood, taken 28 days after the second AZD1222 dose. The V gene is TRBV3-1 (or the pseudogene TRBV3-2), the J gene TRBJ2-5; 9 positions match TRBD1. For the CDR3, the DNA is TGTGCCAGCCGATCCGGGACAGGGTTTTCCGCTTCGTCGGAGACCCAGTACTTC. Translated: CASRSGTGFSASSETQYF.